A single sample is the source of the 32 T cell receptor beta chains below, sequenced in a study of shared clonotypes between healthy human individuals. Generated by immunoSEQ multiplex PCR, the TCRdb table keeps only in-frame clones and is missing some. The top ten hold 0.06% of the sample, which has approximately 500,000 clones, roughly 95% seen once. Sequencing input: naive CD4+ T cells sorted from blood. Specified subset: CD45RA+ positively selected. Source of these receptors: a woman aged 25 to 39 in good health.

The chain has TRBV5-1 and TRBJ1-1; maybe TRBD1 (5 bases). Germline values: CDR1 SGHRS, CDR2 YFSETQ. The V gene lost 0 bases and the J gene lost 5 bases, with 5 bases spanning the gap. The CDR3 contains 12 residues. CDR3 nucleotide sequence: TGCGCCAGCAGCTTGGACAGGACTGAAGCTTTCTTT. The encoded protein is CASSLDRTEAFF.

This clone was recorded once. This chain links TRBV9 with TRBJ1-2; D is uncertain. With 0 bases removed from V and 6 bases from J, the gap between germline ends came to 12 bases. The CDR3 totals 14 residues. Looked up from germline, CDR1 is SGDLS and CDR2 is YYNGEE. As DNA, the CDR3 is TGTGCCAGCAGCGTAGGGCCAGGCTGGAATGGCTACACCTTC. This sequence encodes CASSVGPGWNGYTF.

This sequence joins TRBV11-2 and TRBJ2-1, with D perhaps TRBD2 (5 bases). V was pared by 1 base and J by 8 bases, with 12 bases between. The CDR3 is 14 residues long. Per the germline V gene, CDR1 is SGHAT and CDR2 is FQNNGV. The DNA for the CDR3 is TGTGCCAGCAGCTTAGCGGGAAAGGCATATGAGCAGTTCTTC. It specifies CASSLAGKAYEQFF.

This chain links TRBV5-4 with TRBJ2-7, with 8 nucleotides matching TRBD1. With V trimmed by 1 base and J by 6 bases, 9 bases remained unmatched. The CDR3 has 15 amino acids. From germline, CDR1 is SGHNT and CDR2 YYREEE (reference sequence). As DNA, the CDR3 is TGTGCCAGCAGCTTGTTGAAGGCAGGGGGCAGCGAGCAGTACTTC. It translates to CASSLLKAGGSEQYF.

A word on this clone: Distinct nucleotide sequences in the sample also encode this CDR3. V and J are TRBV18 and TRBJ2-7; tentatively, D is TRBD2 (5 bases). Germline V CDR1 and CDR2: KGHSH, LQKENI. The CDR3 consists of 15 residues. Trimming stripped 2 bases from V and 0 bases from J, with 11 bases between. CDR3 nucleotide sequence: TGTGCCAGCTCACCAAGGACGGGAAGCTCCTACGAGCAGTACTTC. Translated: CASSPRTGSSYEQYF.

The chain combines TRBV18 with TRBJ2-1, with TRBD1 matching 7 bases. Germline-derived CDR1 and CDR2 are KGHSH and LQKENI. This CDR3 spans 11 amino acids. V shed 2 bases, J shed 15 bases, and the junction held 4 bases outside the gene matches. Here the CDR3 reads CASSPGQEWFF. CDR3 coding DNA: TGTGCCAGCTCACCAGGACAGGAGTGGTTCTTC. Complete variable domain (other parts from reference TRBV18 and TRBJ2-1): NAGVMQNPRHLVRRRGQEARLRCSPMKGHSHVYWYRQLPEEGLKFMVYLQKENIIDESGMPKERFSAEFPKEGPSILRIQQVVRGDSAAYFCASSPGQEWFFGPGTRLTVL.

V gene TRBV7-9 combines with J gene TRBJ2-3; 13 positions match TRBD2. V lost 4 bases, J lost 2 bases, and 6 bases stayed unmatched. The CDR3 totals 17 residues. CDR1 and CDR2 from the germline V gene are SEHNR and FQNEAQ (reference sequence). The CDR3 bases are TGTGCCAGCAGCTGGATACTAGCGGGAGGGTCCACAGATACGCAGTATTTT. Its protein product is CASSWILAGGSTDTQYF.

CDR3 sequence: CAISDTTSGNTIYF. CDR3 bases: TGTGCCATCAGTGATACCACTTCTGGAAACACCATATATTTT. J is TRBJ1-3 and V is TRBV10-3; no clear D. The CDR3 loop spans 14 amino acids. The V gene's germline CDR1 is ENHRY and CDR2 SYGVKD. V shed 3 bases and J shed 1 base, with 7 bases lying between them.

This clone was detected once. This chain links TRBV5-1 with TRBJ1-4; tentative D call: TRBD1 (6 bases). Trimming left V 4 bases short and J 3 bases short, with 13 bases between. The V gene's germline CDR1 is SGHRS and CDR2 YFSETQ. The CDR3 extends over 15 amino acids. The DNA of the CDR3 is TGCGCCAGCAGCCCGGGGGGCAGGCCTAATGAAAAACTGTTTTTT. This codes for CASSPGGRPNEKLFF.

This clone was observed a single time. This same CDR3 is encoded by further DNA sequences in the sample. The V call is TRBV18, the J call TRBJ2-6; a weak D match, TRBD1 (6 bases). The V end was cut by 3 bases, the J end by 1 base, with 10 bases between. Per germline, CDR1 KGHSH and CDR2 LQKENI. The CDR3 length is 16 residues. The CDR3 region is CASSPGTLSGANVLTF. The CDR3 bases are TGTGCCAGCTCACCGGGGACACTGTCTGGGGCCAACGTCCTGACTTTC.

This chain uses TRBV5-6 with TRBJ2-7; D uncertain. The germline V gene has CDR1 SGHDT and CDR2 YYEEEE. The CDR3 length is 11 residues. Deletions cut 4 bases from V and 1 base from J, with 3 bases between. CDR3 in DNA: TGTGCCAGCAGCGTGTCCTACGAGCAGTACTTC. This gives the protein CASSVSYEQYF.

The V and J genes are TRBV18 and TRBJ1-1; TRBD1 might be the D (6 bases). Germline CDR1 and CDR2: KGHSH and LQKENI. The CDR3 covers 13 residues. Trimming pared 2 bases from V and 8 bases from J, leaving 12 bases between. CDR3 region: CASSPGGPLEAFF. The CDR3 bases are TGTGCCAGCTCACCAGGGGGGCCTTTGGAAGCTTTCTTT. The full variable domain, rest sourced from reference TRBV18 and TRBJ1-1, is NAGVMQNPRHLVRRRGQEARLRCSPMKGHSHVYWYRQLPEEGLKFMVYLQKENIIDESGMPKERFSAEFPKEGPSILRIQQVVRGDSAAYFCASSPGGPLEAFFGQGTRLTVV.

This clone was picked up one time. The junction differs from germline at one of its ends, possibly a read error. This rearrangement joins TRBV6-6 to TRBJ2-2; 7 bases fit TRBD2. This CDR3 is built from 16 residues. Germline values: CDR1 MNHNY, CDR2 SVGAGI (reference sequence). CDR3 loop: CASSDSSGGMTGELFF. CDR3 DNA sequence: TGTGCCAGCAGTGACTCTAGCGGAGGGATGACCGGGGAGCTGTTTTTT.

The V gene is TRBV5-1, the J gene TRBJ2-1; D tentatively fits TRBD1 or TRBD2 (5 bases each). Trimming left V 2 bases short and J 6 bases short, with 9 bases between. The V gene's germline CDR1 is SGHRS and CDR2 YFSETQ. The CDR3 has 13 residues. The CDR3 nucleotides read TGCGCCAGCAGCTTCGGGACCCTCAATGAGCAGTTCTTC. Protein: CASSFGTLNEQFF. Based on the CDR3 plus reference TRBV5-1 and TRBJ2-1, the full variable domain is KAGVTQTPRYLIKTRGQQVTLSCSPISGHRSVSWYQQTPGQGLQFLFEYFSETQRNKGNFPGRFSGRQFSNSRSEMNVSTLELGDSALYLCASSFGTLNEQFFGPGTRLTVL.

This chain connects TRBV10-3 to TRBJ2-1; no clear D gene. Deletions cut 5 bases from V and 0 bases from J, with 5 bases between. In germline, CDR1 is ENHRY, CDR2 SYGVKD. CDR3 length: 13 residues. The CDR3 region has the DNA TGTGCCATCAGTTCCCGCTCCTACAATGAGCAGTTCTTC. Translated, it gives CAISSRSYNEQFF.

The chain links TRBV19 to TRBJ1-2; the D is unclear. V shed 0 bases and J shed 8 bases, with 16 bases lying between them. Germline CDR1 and CDR2: LNHDA and SQIVND (reference sequence). CDR3 size: 15 residues. CDR3 region: CASSIDPTIRRGYTF. The CDR3 bases are TGTGCCAGTAGTATAGATCCCACCATAAGGCGCGGCTACACCTTC.

This clone was seen once. The J gene is TRBJ2-7, the V gene TRBV7-9; 7 nucleotides match TRBD1. CDR1 SEHNR and CDR2 FQNEAQ come from the germline V gene (reference sequence). The CDR3 sequence is 14 residues long. V was pared by 5 bases and J by 3 bases, with 7 bases of the junction left unmatched. CDR3 sequence: CASSLDRAGYEQYF. The CDR3 bases are TGTGCCAGCAGCCTAGACAGGGCAGGCTACGAGCAGTACTTC.

The J gene is TRBJ2-7, the V gene TRBV10-2; TRBD2 might be the D (5 bases). The germline V gene encodes CDR1 WSHSY and CDR2 SAAADI. The CDR3 sequence is 13 residues long. Deletions cut 6 bases from V and 0 bases from J, with 9 bases between. The CDR3, as DNA: TGCGCCAGCAGGCGGGCCGGCTCCTACGAGCAGTACTTC. It translates to CASRRAGSYEQYF.

This chain connects TRBV28 to TRBJ2-1, with 7 bases aligning to TRBD2. Germline trimming cut 8 bases from V and 5 bases from J; bases unmatched to any gene: 9. Germline V CDR1 and CDR2: MDHEN, SYDVKM. This CDR3 has 14 residues. CDR3: CASEGRESHNEQFF. The CDR3 DNA sequence: TGTGCCAGCGAGGGGCGGGAGTCCCACAATGAGCAGTTCTTC.

CDR3 nucleotides: TGCGCCAGCAGCTCCTTCGACAGGGGAGCTGGCTACACCTTC. Its protein is CASSSFDRGAGYTF. This chain connects TRBV5-1 to TRBJ1-2; 8 bases fit TRBD1. The CDR3 extends over 14 amino acids. V lost 3 bases and J lost 7; bases outside the gene matches: 8. Germline CDR1 reads SGHRS; CDR2 reads YFSETQ.

The rearrangement uses TRBV4-1 and TRBJ2-7; 11 bases align to TRBD2. CDR1 is MGHRA, CDR2 YSYEKL, per germline. The CDR3 is made up of 17 amino acids. The V segment lost 0 bases and the J segment 0 bases; nucleotides outside the gene matches: 4. Here the CDR3 reads CASSQEPGLADSYEQYF. For the CDR3, the DNA is TGCGCCAGCAGCCAAGAACCGGGACTAGCGGACTCCTACGAGCAGTACTTC.

V usage is TRBV19 and J usage is TRBJ2-3; D unclear. V shed 7 bases and J shed 5 bases, with 4 bases lying between them. Germline CDR1 reads LNHDA; CDR2 reads SQIVND (reference sequence). This CDR3 region has 10 residues. CDR3 protein: CASTGDTQYF. The CDR3 nucleotides are TGTGCCAGTACGGGAGATACGCAGTATTTT.

V gene TRBV6-6 combines with J gene TRBJ2-7, with D possibly being TRBD2 (5 bases). This CDR3 contains 13 residues. Germline CDR1 is MNHNY and CDR2 is SVGAGI (reference sequence). Trimming took off 8 bases at V and 12 bases at J, with 23 bases between the two ends. The CDR3 DNA reads TGTGCCAGCCAGGCCAGAGGGATCGGCGTGGTGTACTTC. Translating gives CASQARGIGVVYF.

The V and J genes are TRBV5-5 and TRBJ2-1; TRBD2 matches at 8 bases. The CDR3 runs 12 residues. Per germline, CDR1 SGHKS and CDR2 YYEKEE (reference sequence). The J segment lost 10 bases and the V segment lost 5 bases, leaving 5 bases of the junction unmatched. In nucleotides, the CDR3 is TGTGCCAGCAGACAAGCGGGAGTAGAGCAGTTCTTC. Protein: CASRQAGVEQFF.

This rearrangement joins TRBV9 to TRBJ2-1, with D hard to call. CDR1 is SGDLS, CDR2 YYNGEE, per germline. This CDR3 has 13 amino acids. V was cut by 0 bases and J by 8 bases, with 9 bases left in between. The CDR3 nucleotides are TGTGCCAGCAGCGTAGCAGACTTTTATGAGCAGTTCTTC. Its translation is CASSVADFYEQFF.

This clone turned up a few times. The chain has TRBV7-6 and TRBJ1-5; no definite D call. Looked up from germline, CDR1 is SGHVS and CDR2 is FNYEAQ. The length of the CDR3 is 15 residues. Trimming left V 0 bases short and J 6 bases short, with 12 bases between. The CDR3 sequence is CASSLAFGVGQPQHF. Written as DNA, the CDR3 is TGTGCCAGCAGCTTAGCGTTTGGGGTCGGTCAGCCCCAGCATTTT.

The chain carries TRBV7-3 and TRBJ2-7; D unresolved. CDR1 is SGHTA and CDR2 is FQGTGA in the germline V gene. The CDR3 runs to 12 residues. Trimming took 5 bases from V and 0 from J, leaving 5 bases between them. This CDR3 reads CASSHYSYEQYF. The CDR3 DNA reads TGTGCCAGCAGCCATTACTCCTACGAGCAGTACTTC.

This clone was seen just once. The rearrangement uses TRBV10-3 and TRBJ2-7; the D gene is possibly TRBD2 (6 bases). Trimming removed 6 bases from V and 0 bases from J, with 18 bases in between. CDR3 length: 16 amino acids. Germline CDR1 reads ENHRY; CDR2 reads SYGVKD. CDR3 in amino acids: CAISDTGLASSYEQYF. In nucleotides, the CDR3 is TGTGCCATCAGCGACACGGGACTCGCTAGCTCCTACGAGCAGTACTTC.

V is TRBV19 and J is TRBJ1-5; D remains ambiguous. The CDR3 has 12 amino acids. The germline gives CDR1 LNHDA, CDR2 SQIVND (reference sequence). V dropped 8 bases and J dropped 5 bases, with 10 bases sitting between them. The CDR3 here is CASGSSDQPQHF. CDR3 in DNA: TGTGCCAGTGGGTCTTCCGATCAGCCCCAGCATTTT.

The chain links TRBV7-9 to TRBJ2-1; D uncertain. V was shortened by 3 bases and J by 2 bases, with 11 bases between the two germline ends. The CDR3 sequence is 15 residues long. The V gene's germline CDR1 is SEHNR and CDR2 FQNEAQ (reference sequence). The CDR3 region has the DNA TGTGCCAGCAGCTTGAGGCCAGCCCCCTACAATGAGCAGTTCTTC. It is translated as CASSLRPAPYNEQFF.

The chain couples TRBV6-1 to TRBJ2-5; 9 bases match TRBD1. Germline trimming cut 1 base from V and 0 bases from J; bases unmatched to any gene: 6. The CDR3 has 17 amino acids. From germline, CDR1 is MNHNS and CDR2 SASEGT. CDR3 coding DNA: TGTGCCAGCAGTGAAGAAGGGACAGGGTCGTACCAAGAGACCCAGTACTTC. This codes for CASSEEGTGSYQETQYF.

The J gene is TRBJ1-2, the V gene TRBV5-1; 7 bases are a match to TRBD1. Germline assignment: CDR1 SGHRS and CDR2 YFSETQ. The CDR3 spans 14 residues. J lost 6 bases, V lost 2 bases, and 7 bases had no gene match. The CDR3 loop is CASSFGGGGDGYTF. The CDR3 DNA follows: TGCGCCAGCAGCTTTGGAGGGGGCGGGGATGGCTACACCTTC.